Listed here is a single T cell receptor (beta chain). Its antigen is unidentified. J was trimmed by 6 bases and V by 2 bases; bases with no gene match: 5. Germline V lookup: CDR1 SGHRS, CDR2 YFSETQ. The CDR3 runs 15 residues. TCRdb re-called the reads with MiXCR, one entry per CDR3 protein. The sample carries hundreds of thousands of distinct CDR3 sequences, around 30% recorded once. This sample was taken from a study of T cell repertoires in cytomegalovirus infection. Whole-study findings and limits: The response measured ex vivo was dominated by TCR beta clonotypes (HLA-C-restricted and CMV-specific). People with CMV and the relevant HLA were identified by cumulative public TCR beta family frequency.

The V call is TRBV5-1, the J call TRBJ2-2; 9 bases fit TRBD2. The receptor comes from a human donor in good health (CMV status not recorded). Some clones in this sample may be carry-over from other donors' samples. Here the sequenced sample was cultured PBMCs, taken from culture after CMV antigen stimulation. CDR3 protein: CASSLYIAGAGELFF. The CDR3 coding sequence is TGCGCCAGCAGCTTATATATAGCGGGAGCCGGGGAGCTGTTTTTT.